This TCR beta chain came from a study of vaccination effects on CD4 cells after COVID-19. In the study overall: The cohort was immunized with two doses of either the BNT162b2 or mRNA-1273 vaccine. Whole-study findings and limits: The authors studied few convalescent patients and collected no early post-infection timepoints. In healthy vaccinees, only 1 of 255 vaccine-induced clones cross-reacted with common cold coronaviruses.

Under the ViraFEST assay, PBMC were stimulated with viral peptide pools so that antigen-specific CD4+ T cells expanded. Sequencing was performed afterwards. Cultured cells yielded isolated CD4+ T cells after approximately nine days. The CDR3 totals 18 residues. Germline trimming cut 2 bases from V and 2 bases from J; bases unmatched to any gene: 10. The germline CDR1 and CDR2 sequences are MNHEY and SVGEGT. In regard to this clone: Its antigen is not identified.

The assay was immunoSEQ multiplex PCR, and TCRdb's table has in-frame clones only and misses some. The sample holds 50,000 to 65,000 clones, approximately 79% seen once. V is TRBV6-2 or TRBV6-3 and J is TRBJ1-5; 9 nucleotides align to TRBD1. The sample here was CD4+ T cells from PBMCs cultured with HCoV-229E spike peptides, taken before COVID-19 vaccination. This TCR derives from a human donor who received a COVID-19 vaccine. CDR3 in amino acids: CASSYADRGIYGNQPQHF. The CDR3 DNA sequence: TGTGCCAGCAGTTACGCGGACAGGGGAATTTATGGCAATCAGCCCCAGCATTTT.